This T cell receptor (beta chain) came from a study of cytomegalovirus exposure and HLA in healthy donors. Germline loops: CDR1 SGHNT, CDR2 YENEEA. This CDR3 is 14 amino acids long. J lost 5 bases, V lost 5 bases, and 8 bases had no gene match. The PCR made use of 60 Vbeta and 13 Jbeta primers. Original methodology: A later analysis tallied approximately 80 million unique TCR beta chains, 9.5 million to 14 million of them shared. TCRdb keeps only in-frame clones here, not all; method: immunoSEQ multiplex PCR. The V and J calls and clone size come from that table; D and trimming were worked out from the DNA. The data show 250,000 to 350,000 clones, with about nine tenths seen just once and approximately 4.3% held by the top ten. A remark on this clone: The antigen remains undetermined.

Study-wide results and caveats: Earlier analysis found most TCR beta V segments productive about 90% or about 30% of the time. A few CMV-associated chains proved CMV antigen-specific in vitro. The study recorded about 150 TCR beta chains that were cytomegalovirus-associated.

The genes are TRBV11-3 and TRBJ2-7, with 8 bases identical to TRBD1. Sequenced material: PBMCs. This sequence originates from a man in his forties in good health and CMV-seropositive. The chain's CDR3 is CASSRDRLNDEQYF. The CDR3 nucleotides are TGTGCCAGCAGCCGGGACAGGTTGAACGACGAGCAGTACTTC.